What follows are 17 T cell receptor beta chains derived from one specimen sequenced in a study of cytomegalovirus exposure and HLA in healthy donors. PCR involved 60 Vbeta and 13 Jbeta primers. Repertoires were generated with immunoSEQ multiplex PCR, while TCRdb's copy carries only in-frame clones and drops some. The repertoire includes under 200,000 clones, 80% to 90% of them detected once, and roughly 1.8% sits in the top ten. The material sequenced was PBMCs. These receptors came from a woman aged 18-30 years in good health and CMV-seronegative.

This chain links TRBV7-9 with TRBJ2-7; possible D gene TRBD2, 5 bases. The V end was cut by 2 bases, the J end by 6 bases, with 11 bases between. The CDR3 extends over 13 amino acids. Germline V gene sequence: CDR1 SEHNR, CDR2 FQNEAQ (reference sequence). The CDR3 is CASSLPRRGEQYF. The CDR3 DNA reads TGTGCCAGCAGCTTACCCCGCCGGGGCGAGCAGTACTTC.

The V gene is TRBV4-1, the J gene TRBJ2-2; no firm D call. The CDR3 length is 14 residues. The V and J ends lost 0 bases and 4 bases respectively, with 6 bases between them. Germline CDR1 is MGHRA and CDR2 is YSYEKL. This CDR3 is CASSQDIVTGELFF. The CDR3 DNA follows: TGCGCCAGCAGCCAAGATATCGTCACCGGGGAGCTGTTTTTT.

CDR3 DNA sequence: TGTGCCAGCAGCTCGGGCACTAGCGGGGGGAATGAGCAGTTCTTC. The encoded protein is CASSSGTSGGNEQFF. The chain has TRBV5-4 and TRBJ2-1, with TRBD2 matching 12 bases. V trimming: 3 bases; J trimming: 7 bases; junction bases outside the gene matches: 5. The germline CDR1 and CDR2 sequences are SGHNT and YYREEE (reference sequence). The CDR3 has 15 residues.

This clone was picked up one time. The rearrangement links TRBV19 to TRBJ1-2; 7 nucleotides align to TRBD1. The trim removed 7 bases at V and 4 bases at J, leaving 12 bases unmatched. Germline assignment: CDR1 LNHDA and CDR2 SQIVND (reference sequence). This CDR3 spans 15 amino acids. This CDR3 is CASTPRQGPLYGYTF. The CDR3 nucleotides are TGTGCCAGTACCCCACGACAGGGTCCCCTCTATGGCTACACCTTC.

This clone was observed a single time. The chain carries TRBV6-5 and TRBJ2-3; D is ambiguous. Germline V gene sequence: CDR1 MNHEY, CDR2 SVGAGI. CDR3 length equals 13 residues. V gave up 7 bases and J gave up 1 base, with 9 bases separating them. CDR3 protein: CASKAVGTDTQYF. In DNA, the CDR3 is TGTGCCAGCAAGGCGGTAGGCACAGATACGCAGTATTTT.

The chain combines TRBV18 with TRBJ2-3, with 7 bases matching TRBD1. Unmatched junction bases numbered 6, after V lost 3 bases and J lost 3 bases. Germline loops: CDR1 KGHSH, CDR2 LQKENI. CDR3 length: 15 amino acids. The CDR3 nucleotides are TGTGCCAGCTCACCGGGGACAGCAATAACAGATACGCAGTATTTT. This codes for CASSPGTAITDTQYF.

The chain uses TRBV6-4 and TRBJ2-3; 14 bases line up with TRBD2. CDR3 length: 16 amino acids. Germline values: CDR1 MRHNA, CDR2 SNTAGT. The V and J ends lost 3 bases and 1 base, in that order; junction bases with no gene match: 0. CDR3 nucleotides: TGTGCCAGCAGTGAGACTAGCGGGAGGGGCACAGATACGCAGTATTTT. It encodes CASSETSGRGTDTQYF.

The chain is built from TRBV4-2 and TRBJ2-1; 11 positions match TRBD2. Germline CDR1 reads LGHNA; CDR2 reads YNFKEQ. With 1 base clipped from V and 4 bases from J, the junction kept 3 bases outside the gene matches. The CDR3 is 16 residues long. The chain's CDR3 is CASSQGSGRAYNEQFF. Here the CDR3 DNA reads TGTGCCAGCAGCCAAGGTAGCGGGAGGGCTTACAATGAGCAGTTCTTC.

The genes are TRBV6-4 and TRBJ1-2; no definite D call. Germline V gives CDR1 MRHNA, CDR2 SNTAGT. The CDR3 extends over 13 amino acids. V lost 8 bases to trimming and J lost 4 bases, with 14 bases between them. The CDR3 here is CASRLDGTYGYTF. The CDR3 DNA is TGTGCCAGCCGACTGGATGGAACCTATGGCTACACCTTC.

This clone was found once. As DNA, the CDR3 is TGTGCCTCCCTCTCCCCAGGGAGGACTGAAGCTTTCTTT. It specifies CASLSPGRTEAFF. This chain links TRBV28 with TRBJ1-1; D possibly corresponds to TRBD1 (5 bases). The V end lost 11 bases, the J end lost 5 bases, and 18 bases lay between the germline ends. Germline V gene data show CDR1 as MDHEN and CDR2 as SYDVKM. The CDR3 sequence is 13 residues long.

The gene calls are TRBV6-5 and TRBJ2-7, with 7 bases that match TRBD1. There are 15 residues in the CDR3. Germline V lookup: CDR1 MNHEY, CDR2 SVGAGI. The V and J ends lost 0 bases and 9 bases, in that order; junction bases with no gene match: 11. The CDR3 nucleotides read TGTGCCAGCAGTTACTCGGGACAGCCGGCGTCGGGGCAGTACTTC. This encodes CASSYSGQPASGQYF.

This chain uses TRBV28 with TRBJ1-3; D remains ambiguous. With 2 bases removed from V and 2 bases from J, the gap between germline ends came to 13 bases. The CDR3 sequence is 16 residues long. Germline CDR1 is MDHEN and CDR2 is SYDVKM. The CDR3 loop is CASSLDLWETGNTIYF. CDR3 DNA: TGTGCCAGCAGTTTAGATCTCTGGGAGACTGGAAACACCATATATTTT.

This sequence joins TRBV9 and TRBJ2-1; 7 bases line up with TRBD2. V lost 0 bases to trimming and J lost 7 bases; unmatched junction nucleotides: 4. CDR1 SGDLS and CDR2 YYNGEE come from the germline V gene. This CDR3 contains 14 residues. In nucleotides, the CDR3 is TGTGCCAGCAGCGTAGTTGGGGGAGGGAATGAGCAGTTCTTC. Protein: CASSVVGGGNEQFF.

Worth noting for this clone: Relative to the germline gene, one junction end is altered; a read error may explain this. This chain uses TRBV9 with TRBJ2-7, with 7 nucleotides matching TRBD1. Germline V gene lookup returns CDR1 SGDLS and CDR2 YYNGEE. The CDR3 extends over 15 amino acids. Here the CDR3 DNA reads TGTGCCAGCAGCGCACAGGGGAGCTCGTCCTACGGGCAGTACTTC. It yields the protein CASSAQGSSSYGQYF. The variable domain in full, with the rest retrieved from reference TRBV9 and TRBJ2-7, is DSGVTQTPKHLITATGQRVTLRCSPRSGDLSVYWYQQSLDQGLQFLIQYYNGEERAKGNILERFSAQQFPDLHSELNLSSLELGDSALYFCASSAQGSSSYGQYFGPGTRLTVT.

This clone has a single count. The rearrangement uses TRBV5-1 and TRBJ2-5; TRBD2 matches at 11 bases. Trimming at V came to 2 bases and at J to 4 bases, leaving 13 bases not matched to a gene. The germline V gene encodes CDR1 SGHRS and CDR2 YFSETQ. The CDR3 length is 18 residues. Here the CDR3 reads CASSLLFTSGRAVETQYF. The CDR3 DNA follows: TGCGCCAGCAGCTTACTCTTCACTAGCGGGAGAGCCGTAGAGACCCAGTACTTC. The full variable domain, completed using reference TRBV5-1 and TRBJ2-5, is KAGVTQTPRYLIKTRGQQVTLSCSPISGHRSVSWYQQTPGQGLQFLFEYFSETQRNKGNFPGRFSGRQFSNSRSEMNVSTLELGDSALYLCASSLLFTSGRAVETQYFGPGTRLLVL.

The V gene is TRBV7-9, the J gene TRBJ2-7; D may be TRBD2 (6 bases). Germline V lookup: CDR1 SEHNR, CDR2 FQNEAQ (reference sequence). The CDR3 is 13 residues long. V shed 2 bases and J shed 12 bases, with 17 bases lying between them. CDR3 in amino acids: CASSLTALGTSYF. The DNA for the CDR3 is TGTGCCAGCAGCTTAACGGCATTGGGGACTTCGTACTTC.

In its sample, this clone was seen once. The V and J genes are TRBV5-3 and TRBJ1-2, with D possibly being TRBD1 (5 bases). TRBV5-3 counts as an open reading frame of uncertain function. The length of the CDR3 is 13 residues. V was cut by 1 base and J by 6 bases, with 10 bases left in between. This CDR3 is CARSLSGLNGYTF. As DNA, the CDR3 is TGTGCCAGAAGCTTGTCAGGGCTGAATGGCTACACCTTC.